A selection of T cell receptor beta chains follows, all from one sample in a study of T cells after yellow fever vaccination. From the 5' RACE reads, TCRdb called clonotypes with MiXCR, one entry per CDR3 protein. The sample lists about 310,000 distinct CDR3 sequences; roughly 3.5% were seen once. The sample here was PBMCs, taken on the day of the yellow fever booster vaccination. All receptors come from a man aged 18 to 30 who received the YFV17D yellow fever vaccine. The CDR3 runs from the conserved cysteine through the conserved F or W.

j_call v_call cdr3_aa
TRBJ2-7 TRBV7-2 CASSLVAGDFYEQYF
TRBJ2-7 TRBV7-2 CASRNPYRQGSHEQYF
TRBJ1-2 TRBV4-3 CASSSGGGYGYTF
TRBJ2-1 TRBV5-1 CASSLDAYNEQFF
TRBJ2-3 TRBV7-9 CASIQRLAGKQDTQYF
TRBJ2-7 TRBV7-2 CASSPRDYKYEQYF
TRBJ1-1 TRBV5-1 CASSEGQVVAEAFF
TRBJ2-2 TRBV7-7 CASSPDDRGTTGNTGELFF
TRBJ2-1 TRBV7-9 CASSPGGSLYNEQFF
TRBJ2-3 TRBV12-3/TRBV12-4 CASSDRQDYTDTQYF
TRBJ2-2 TRBV6-2/TRBV6-3 CASSYRQGTGELFF
TRBJ2-7 TRBV2 CASSEGGGREQYF
TRBJ1-1 TRBV27 CASSLGSASNTEAFF
TRBJ1-6 TRBV12-3/TRBV12-4 CASTAGGTVSNSPLHF
TRBJ2-3 TRBV7-2 CASSPGLAGYTQYF
TRBJ2-3 TRBV10-3 CAIASGGDTDTQYF